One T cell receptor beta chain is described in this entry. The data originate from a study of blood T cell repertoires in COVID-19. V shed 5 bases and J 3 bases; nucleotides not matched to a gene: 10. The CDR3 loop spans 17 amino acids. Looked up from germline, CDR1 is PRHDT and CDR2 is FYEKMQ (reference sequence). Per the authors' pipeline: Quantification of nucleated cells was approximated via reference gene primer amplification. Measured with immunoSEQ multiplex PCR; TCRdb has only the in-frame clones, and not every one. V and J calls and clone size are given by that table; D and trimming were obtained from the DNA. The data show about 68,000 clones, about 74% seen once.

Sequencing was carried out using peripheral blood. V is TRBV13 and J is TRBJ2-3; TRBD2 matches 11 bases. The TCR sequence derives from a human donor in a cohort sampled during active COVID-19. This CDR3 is CASSRQIAGGLTDTQYF. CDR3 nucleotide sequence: TGTGCCAGCAGCAGACAAATAGCGGGAGGGCTTACAGATACGCAGTATTTT. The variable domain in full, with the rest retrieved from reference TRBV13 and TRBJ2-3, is AAGVIQSPRHLIKEKRETATLKCYPIPRHDTVYWYQQGPGQDPQFLISFYEKMQSDKGSIPDRFSAQQFSDYHSELNMSSLELGDSALYFCASSRQIAGGLTDTQYFGPGTRLTVL.